The present T cell receptor (beta chain) was sequenced within a study of blood T cell repertoires in COVID-19. Turning to the study itself: Sample material is recorded as cDNA or gDNA derived from T cells, B-cell-depleted T cells, or PBMCs.

The CDR3 covers 15 residues. Germline-derived CDR1 and CDR2 are SGHKS and YYEKEE (reference sequence). The V and J ends lost 2 bases and 0 bases respectively, with 8 bases between them. Repertoires were generated with immunoSEQ multiplex PCR, while TCRdb's copy carries only in-frame clones and drops some. Of around 450,000 clones listed, roughly 90% are singletons. Participant ages covered about 18 to 95 years across 20 to 30 US areas. Symptom resolution, clearance, or two negative PCRs marked the recovered donors of Cohort 3. Sample: PBMCs or T cells enriched from blood (not recorded which). This receptor was identified in a woman aged 18-29 years who had recovered from COVID-19. The V gene is TRBV5-5, the J gene TRBJ1-4, with D hard to call. In DNA form, the CDR3 reads TGTGCCAGCAGCTTCCCCGGGGCAACTAATGAAAAACTGTTTTTT. Encoded protein: CASSFPGATNEKLFF.